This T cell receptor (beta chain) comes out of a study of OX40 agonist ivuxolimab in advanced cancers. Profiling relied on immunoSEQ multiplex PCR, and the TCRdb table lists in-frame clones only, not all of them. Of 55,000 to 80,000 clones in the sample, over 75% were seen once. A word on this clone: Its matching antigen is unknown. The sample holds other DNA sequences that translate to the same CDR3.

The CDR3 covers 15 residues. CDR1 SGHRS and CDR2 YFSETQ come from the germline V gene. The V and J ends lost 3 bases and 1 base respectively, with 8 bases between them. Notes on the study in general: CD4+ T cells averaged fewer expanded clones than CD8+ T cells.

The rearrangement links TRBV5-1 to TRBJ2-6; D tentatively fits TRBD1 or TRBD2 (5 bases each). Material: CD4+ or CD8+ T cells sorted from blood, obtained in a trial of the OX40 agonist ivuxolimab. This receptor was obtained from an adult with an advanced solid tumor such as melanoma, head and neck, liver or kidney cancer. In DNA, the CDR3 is TGCGCCAGCAGCTCGGGGCGATCTGGGGCCAACGTCCTGACTTTC. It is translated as CASSSGRSGANVLTF.